The clone carrying this T cell receptor (beta chain) has more than one count but fewer than ten. Its antigen is not identified. This sample was taken from a study of early T cells in non-severe SARS-CoV-2 infection. As for the study in general: Bulk RNA isolated from unsorted whole blood underwent sequencing; chains were not paired. Overall study findings and caveats: Lookups in VDJdb leaned toward anti-spike CD8 responses and missed private and CD4 specificities.

The CDR3 spans 15 residues. V lost 4 bases, J lost 2 bases, and 15 bases lay in between. The germline V gene has CDR1 SGHKS and CDR2 YYEKEE (reference sequence). Individual cDNA molecules received unique molecular identifiers. TCRdb processed the 5' RACE reads anew with MiXCR; each CDR3 protein has one entry. The table lists roughly 90,000 distinct CDR3 sequences, over 11% of them singletons. The chain joins TRBV5-5 to TRBJ1-1; D call uncertain. The origin of this receptor is an adult who was a healthcare worker with PCR-confirmed SARS-CoV-2 infection or an uninfected control (not recorded which). Sequencing input: whole blood. The CDR3 protein is CASSGNFQINTEAFF. The CDR3 coding sequence is TGTGCCAGCAGCGGGAACTTTCAGATAAACACTGAAGCTTTCTTT.